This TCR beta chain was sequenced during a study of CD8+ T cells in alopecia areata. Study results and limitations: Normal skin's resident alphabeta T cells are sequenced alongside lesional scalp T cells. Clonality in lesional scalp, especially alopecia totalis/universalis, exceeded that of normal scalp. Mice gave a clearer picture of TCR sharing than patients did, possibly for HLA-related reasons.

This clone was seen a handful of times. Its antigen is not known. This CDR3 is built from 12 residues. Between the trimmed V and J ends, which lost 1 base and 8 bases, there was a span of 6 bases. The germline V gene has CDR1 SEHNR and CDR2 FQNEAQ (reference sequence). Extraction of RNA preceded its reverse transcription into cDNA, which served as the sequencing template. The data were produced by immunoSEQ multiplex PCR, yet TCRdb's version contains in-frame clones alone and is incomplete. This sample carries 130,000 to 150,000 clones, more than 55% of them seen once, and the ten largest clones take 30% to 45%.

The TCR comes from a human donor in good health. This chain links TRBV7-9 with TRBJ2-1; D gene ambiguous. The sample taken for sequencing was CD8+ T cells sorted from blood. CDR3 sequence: CASSLGLDEQFF. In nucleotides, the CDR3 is TGTGCCAGCAGCTTAGGTCTCGATGAGCAGTTCTTC.